The 29 T cell receptor beta chains below all came from one sample that was sequenced in a study of shared clonotypes between healthy human individuals (dated by TCRdb to about 2020). Libraries were built with the immunoSEQ multiplex PCR assay. In TCRdb, the immuneACCESS table is reduced to in-frame sequences with V and J assigned. These tables do not hold every clone; where another copy was compared, an unresolved V gene accounts for under half, and the others remain unexplained. Counted in this sample were around 2,000,000 clones; roughly 94% of them appeared once. The top ten hold more than 0.95% of the sample. CD8 naive samples consisted of CD45RO-negative cells that were positively selected for CCR7, yielding a CD45RA+CCR7+ population without TemRA cells. Material: naive CD8+ T cells sorted from blood. The cell subset or site label of this sample denotes: CD45RA+CCR7+. The receptors shown here come from a man aged 18 to 30 in good health.

This clone was picked up one time. The J gene is TRBJ1-3, the V gene TRBV5-4, with D perhaps TRBD1 (6 bases). Deletions cut 0 bases from V and 0 bases from J, with 7 bases between. CDR1 is SGHNT, CDR2 YYREEE, per germline (reference sequence). The CDR3 is made up of 15 amino acids. The CDR3 region has the DNA TGTGCCAGCAGCTTGGCAGGGGTCTCTGGAAACACCATATATTTT. Its translation is CASSLAGVSGNTIYF.

The V call is TRBV6-6, the J call TRBJ2-1, with D possibly being TRBD1 (6 bases). The CDR3 has 14 residues. V was trimmed by 4 bases and J by 8 bases, leaving 15 bases between them. CDR1 MNHNY and CDR2 SVGAGI come from the germline V gene (reference sequence). Written as DNA, the CDR3 is TGTGCCAGCAGTTTCGCAAAACAGGGTGATGAGCAGTTCTTC. Amino acid sequence: CASSFAKQGDEQFF.

This clone was counted a single time. The chain carries TRBV5-4 and TRBJ2-7, with D perhaps TRBD2 (7 bases). The V end was cut by 4 bases, the J end by 6 bases, with 17 bases between. CDR1 SGHNT and CDR2 YYREEE come from the germline V gene (reference sequence). The CDR3 extends over 14 amino acids. DNA of the CDR3: TGTGCCAGCAGCCCAGACGAGGGGGGGCGCGAGCAGTACTTC. It specifies CASSPDEGGREQYF.

The chain uses TRBV6-6 and TRBJ2-7, with D hard to call. Germline loops: CDR1 MNHNY, CDR2 SVGAGI (reference sequence). V lost 3 bases to trimming and J lost 4 bases, with 7 bases between them. The CDR3 extends over 12 amino acids. CDR3 nucleotides: TGTGCCAGCAGTTATGTATGGTACGAGCAGTACTTC. It yields the protein CASSYVWYEQYF.

The chain couples TRBV7-9 to TRBJ2-2; the D gene is possibly TRBD1 (6 bases). The CDR3 consists of 14 residues. Trimming cost V 5 bases and J 8 bases, with 15 bases left between them. Per germline, CDR1 SEHNR and CDR2 FQNEAQ (reference sequence). DNA of the CDR3: TGTGCCAGCAGCGATTCAGGGGTGTGGGGGGAGCTGTTTTTT. Protein sequence: CASSDSGVWGELFF.

The chain carries TRBV11-2 and TRBJ1-3, with TRBD1 as a possible D gene (5 bases). V lost 1 base and J lost 3, with 13 bases in between. Germline CDR1 and CDR2: SGHAT and FQNNGV. CDR3 size: 16 residues. The CDR3 region has the DNA TGTGCCAGCAGCTTAGGCCTCGGGGCCTATGGAAACACCATATATTTT. It codes for CASSLGLGAYGNTIYF.

The CDR3 loop is CAISDEGRDEETQYF. The CDR3, as DNA: TGTGCCATCAGCGATGAAGGGAGGGACGAGGAGACCCAGTACTTC. The V gene is TRBV10-3, the J gene TRBJ2-5, with 7 bases fitting TRBD2. Germline V lookup: CDR1 ENHRY, CDR2 SYGVKD. The V and J ends lost 6 bases and 5 bases, in that order; junction bases with no gene match: 12. CDR3 length: 15 amino acids.

The rearrangement joins TRBV27 to TRBJ2-1, with 11 bases matching TRBD2. V was clipped by 5 bases and J by 8 bases; unmatched bases: 8. The germline CDR1 and CDR2 sequences are MNHEY and SMNVEV (reference sequence). CDR3 length: 15 amino acids. The CDR3 nucleotides are TGTGCCAGCAGTATCCTAGCGGGGGGCGGGCATGAGCAGTTCTTC. Its translation is CASSILAGGGHEQFF.

The chain joins TRBV19 to TRBJ1-2; TRBD1 agrees at 8 bases. Germline V lookup: CDR1 LNHDA, CDR2 SQIVND (reference sequence). The CDR3 sequence is 14 residues long. V lost 3 bases and J lost 8; bases outside the gene matches: 8. As DNA, the CDR3 is TGTGCCAGTAGTATCCTGGGACAGGAGAGGGGCTACACCTTC. Its translation is CASSILGQERGYTF.

The chain uses TRBV30 and TRBJ2-1, with TRBD2 as a possible D gene (5 bases). Looked up from germline, CDR1 is GTSNPN and CDR2 is SVGIG (reference sequence). Trimming stripped 4 bases from V and 8 bases from J, with 12 bases between. This CDR3 comprises 12 residues. CDR3 region: CAWTSRWDEQFF. Written as DNA, the CDR3 is TGTGCCTGGACTAGCCGGTGGGATGAGCAGTTCTTC.

The chain carries TRBV5-4 and TRBJ2-1, with D tentatively TRBD2 (5 bases). The germline V gene has CDR1 SGHNT and CDR2 YYREEE (reference sequence). The ends were cut back, 2 bases at V and 9 bases at J, with 15 bases in the middle. This CDR3 contains 14 residues. CDR3: CASSLREHRGEQFF. For the CDR3, the DNA is TGTGCCAGCAGCTTACGGGAACACCGCGGTGAGCAGTTCTTC.

This chain joins TRBV27 and TRBJ2-3, with D uncertain. The germline V gene has CDR1 MNHEY and CDR2 SMNVEV (reference sequence). The CDR3 length is 14 residues. V was clipped by 3 bases and J by 2 bases, with 9 bases between them. CDR3 sequence (DNA): TGTGCCAGCAGTTTGGTCAGCTTCACAGATACGCAGTATTTT. Amino acid sequence: CASSLVSFTDTQYF.

The V and J genes are TRBV9 and TRBJ1-1; TRBD1 matches at 9 bases. Germline CDR1 and CDR2: SGDLS and YYNGEE. This CDR3 has 17 amino acids. V gave up 3 bases and J gave up 2 bases; unmatched junction bases: 11. The CDR3 DNA sequence: TGTGCCAGCAGCGCCCCCACCGGGACAGGGAGAAACACTGAAGCTTTCTTT. It encodes CASSAPTGTGRNTEAFF.

Turning to this clone: Other DNA sequences in this specimen translate into the identical CDR3. The chain uses TRBV27 and TRBJ2-7; TRBD1 aligns across 12 bases. Germline CDR1 reads MNHEY; CDR2 reads SMNVEV (reference sequence). This CDR3 is built from 14 residues. J gave up 5 bases and V 5 bases, and 4 bases lay outside the gene matches. The CDR3 nucleotides read TGTGCCAGCAGTCCGGGGACAGGGGGCCACGAGCAGTACTTC. Translating gives CASSPGTGGHEQYF.

The chain is built from TRBV6-1 and TRBJ2-7; D call uncertain. Germline CDR1 is MNHNS and CDR2 is SASEGT. The V end was cut by 3 bases, the J end by 2 bases, with 8 bases between. The length of the CDR3 is 13 residues. CDR3: CASSDWGPYEQYF. The CDR3 bases are TGTGCCAGCAGTGATTGGGGTCCCTACGAGCAGTACTTC.

The chain links TRBV4-3 to TRBJ2-7, with D unresolved. Germline V gives CDR1 LGHNA, CDR2 YSLEER. CDR3 size: 13 residues. Trimming pared 1 base from V and 2 bases from J, leaving 6 bases between. CDR3 loop: CASSQALTYEQYF. In DNA, the CDR3 is TGCGCCAGCAGCCAAGCTCTTACCTACGAGCAGTACTTC.

Concerning this clone: Additional DNA sequences in this sample encode the identical CDR3. This chain uses TRBV9 with TRBJ1-4; perhaps TRBD1 as D (6 bases). The CDR3 loop spans 15 amino acids. The V end lost 0 bases, the J end lost 3 bases, and 9 bases lay between the germline ends. CDR1 and CDR2 from the germline V gene are SGDLS and YYNGEE. The CDR3 DNA is TGTGCCAGCAGCGTAGGGGGGGCATCTAATGAAAAACTGTTTTTT. Protein sequence: CASSVGGASNEKLFF. Based on the CDR3 plus reference TRBV9 and TRBJ1-4, the full variable domain is DSGVTQTPKHLITATGQRVTLRCSPRSGDLSVYWYQQSLDQGLQFLIQYYNGEERAKGNILERFSAQQFPDLHSELNLSSLELGDSALYFCASSVGGASNEKLFFGSGTQLSVL.

On this clone: Different DNA sequences within this sample yield the same CDR3. The chain combines TRBV11-2 with TRBJ2-7, with D unresolved. V lost 3 bases, J lost 2 bases, and 8 bases lay in between. The CDR3 runs to 13 residues. Germline CDR1 is SGHAT and CDR2 is FQNNGV. CDR3 sequence (DNA): TGTGCCAGCAGCTTGGGCGCTACCTACGAGCAGTACTTC. Its translation is CASSLGATYEQYF.

The rearrangement uses TRBV4-2 and TRBJ2-7; D unclear. V lost 2 bases to trimming and J lost 3 bases, with 11 bases between them. Per the germline V gene, CDR1 is LGHNA and CDR2 is YNFKEQ. The CDR3 length is 14 residues. The CDR3 sequence: CASSQPGLVYEQYF. CDR3 bases: TGTGCCAGCAGCCAACCGGGTCTGGTCTACGAGCAGTACTTC.

About this clone itself: This specimen includes other DNA sequences encoding the same CDR3. The V call is TRBV27, the J call TRBJ2-3, with 8 bases matching TRBD1. The CDR3 sequence is 14 residues long. Germline loops: CDR1 MNHEY, CDR2 SMNVEV (reference sequence). The V gene end was trimmed by 6 bases and the J gene end by 1 base; junction bases not matched to a gene: 3. The CDR3 nucleotides read TGTGCCAGCAGCCCGGACAGGGGCACAGATACGCAGTATTTT. This codes for CASSPDRGTDTQYF.

The rearrangement uses TRBV15 and TRBJ2-5; either TRBD1 or TRBD2 may supply D (5 bases each). Between the trimmed V and J ends, which lost 5 bases and 2 bases, there was a span of 18 bases. This CDR3 has 16 residues. Germline assignment: CDR1 LNHNV and CDR2 YYDKDF (reference sequence). As DNA, the CDR3 is TGTGCCACCAGCGGCCTCGGGGAAGGGGAACAAGAGACCCAGTACTTC. It codes for CATSGLGEGEQETQYF.

The chain carries TRBV7-3 and TRBJ2-7, with D possibly matching TRBD2 (6 bases). The CDR3 runs to 15 residues. V lost 4 bases, J lost 3 bases, and 16 bases lay in between. Per germline, CDR1 SGHTA and CDR2 FQGTGA. Written as DNA, the CDR3 is TGTGCCAGCAGCTGGAGACCTGGAGGGATCTACGAGCAGTACTTC. It encodes CASSWRPGGIYEQYF.

This chain connects TRBV18 to TRBJ2-3; 9 bases are shared with TRBD2. V shed 6 bases, J shed 0 bases, and the junction held 13 bases outside the gene matches. Germline CDR1 reads KGHSH; CDR2 reads LQKENI. This CDR3 comprises 18 residues. In DNA, the CDR3 is TGTGCCAGCTCCCTCGGGGGGACTAGCTCCCTTAGCACAGATACGCAGTATTTT. Encoded protein: CASSLGGTSSLSTDTQYF.

The J gene is TRBJ1-4, the V gene TRBV2; 7 positions agree with TRBD1. Trimming at V came to 4 bases and at J to 8 bases, leaving 7 bases not matched to a gene. Germline-derived CDR1 and CDR2 are SNHLY and FYNNEI. The CDR3 sequence is 14 residues long. The CDR3 DNA reads as TGTGCCAGCAGTGTACAGGGGCCAGAGGAAAAACTGTTTTTT. Encoded protein: CASSVQGPEEKLFF.

The chain carries TRBV15 and TRBJ2-7, with 11 positions matching TRBD1. The CDR3 runs 16 residues. Trimming at V came to 3 bases and at J to 3 bases, leaving 7 bases not matched to a gene. In germline, CDR1 is LNHNV, CDR2 YYDKDF (reference sequence). The DNA for the CDR3 is TGTGCCACCAGCAGGGATCTAGGGACAGGGGGCTACGAGCAGTACTTC. This translates into CATSRDLGTGGYEQYF.

The chain employs TRBV5-6 and TRBJ1-6; possibly TRBD1 for D (5 bases). This CDR3 has 14 amino acids. The germline V gene encodes CDR1 SGHDT and CDR2 YYEEEE. Trimming left V 2 bases short and J 9 bases short, with 12 bases between. Here the CDR3 reads CASSLGEAASPLHF. CDR3 bases: TGTGCCAGCAGCTTAGGGGAGGCGGCTTCACCCCTCCACTTT.

The CDR3 region is CASSLLEPGTQETQYF. The CDR3 coding sequence is TGTGCCAGCAGCTTGCTAGAGCCCGGAACCCAAGAGACCCAGTACTTC. The chain joins TRBV5-6 to TRBJ2-5, with D hard to call. V dropped 1 base and J dropped 1 base, with 14 bases sitting between them. This CDR3 has 16 amino acids. The V gene's germline CDR1 is SGHDT and CDR2 YYEEEE.

The chain recombines TRBV2 with TRBJ2-7; D possibly corresponds to TRBD2 (7 bases). This CDR3 has 17 amino acids. V was cut by 6 bases and J by 6 bases, with 27 bases left in between. The germline V gene encodes CDR1 SNHLY and CDR2 FYNNEI. The CDR3 loop reads CASSGGPTLGYYGEQYF. The CDR3 DNA is TGTGCCAGCAGCGGGGGGCCCACGTTGGGCTACTACGGCGAGCAGTACTTC.

The genes are TRBV29-1 and TRBJ1-2; D is perhaps TRBD1 (6 bases). This CDR3 contains 16 residues. Germline V CDR1 and CDR2: SQVTM, ANQGSEA. The V and J ends lost 3 bases and 3 bases respectively, with 20 bases between them. CDR3 sequence (DNA): TGCAGCGTTGACAGTTCGCCAGGGGAGGCGTACTATGGCTACACCTTC. It translates to CSVDSSPGEAYYGYTF.